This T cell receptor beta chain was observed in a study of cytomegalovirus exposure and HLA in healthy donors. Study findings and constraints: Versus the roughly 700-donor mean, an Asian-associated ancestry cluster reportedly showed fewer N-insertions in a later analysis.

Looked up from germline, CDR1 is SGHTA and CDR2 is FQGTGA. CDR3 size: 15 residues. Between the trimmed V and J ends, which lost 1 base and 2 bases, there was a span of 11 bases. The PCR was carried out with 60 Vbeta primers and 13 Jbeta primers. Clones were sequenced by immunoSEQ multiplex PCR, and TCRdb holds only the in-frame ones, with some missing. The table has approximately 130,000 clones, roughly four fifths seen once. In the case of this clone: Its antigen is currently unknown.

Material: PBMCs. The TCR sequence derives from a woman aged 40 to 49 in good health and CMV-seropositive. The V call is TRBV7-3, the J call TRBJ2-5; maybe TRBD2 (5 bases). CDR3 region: CASSLMPGRQETQYF. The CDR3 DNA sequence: TGTGCCAGCAGCTTAATGCCGGGGAGACAAGAGACCCAGTACTTC.